The clone carrying this T cell receptor beta chain has a count of ten or more. The target antigen is unknown. The sample is drawn from a study of Graves' ophthalmopathy and Graves' hyperthyroidism. Germline loops: CDR1 SQVTM, CDR2 ANQGSEA. The CDR3 runs 13 residues. The study, taken as a whole, reports: Prediction of ophthalmopathy progression reached roughly 68% sensitivity and approximately 73% specificity. A classifier, a 13-signature model, separated ophthalmopathy from stable hyperthyroidism with 87.88% sensitivity and approximately 80% specificity.

Pregnant or lactating patients and those with other autoimmune diseases or uncontrolled infections were excluded. PBMCs came from 8.5 to 10 ml of fresh peripheral blood. TCR beta CDR3 regions were amplified from RNA transcripts. First-round RT-PCR with HTBI primers preceded a second-round multiplex PCR. TCRdb called the multiplex PCR reads again in MiXCR, with one record for every CDR3 protein. The sample has around 400,000 distinct CDR3 sequences, about 18% seen once; the top ten hold 1.6%. The sample taken for sequencing was peripheral blood. The sequence was obtained from a young woman with Graves' ophthalmopathy. The chain is built from TRBV29-1 and TRBJ2-5; no definite D call. CDR3 protein: CSVLLWGQETQYF. Written as DNA, the CDR3 is TGCAGTGTCCTTCTTTGGGGCCAAGAGACCCAGTACTTC.